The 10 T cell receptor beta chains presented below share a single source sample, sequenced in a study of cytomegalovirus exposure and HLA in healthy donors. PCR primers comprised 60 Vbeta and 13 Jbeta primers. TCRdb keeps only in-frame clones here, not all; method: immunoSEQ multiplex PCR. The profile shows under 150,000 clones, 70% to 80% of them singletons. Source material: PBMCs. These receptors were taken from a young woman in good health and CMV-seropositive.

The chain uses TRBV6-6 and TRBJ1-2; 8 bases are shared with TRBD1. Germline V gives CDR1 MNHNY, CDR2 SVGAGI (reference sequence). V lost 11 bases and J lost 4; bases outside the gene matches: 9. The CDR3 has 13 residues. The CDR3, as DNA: TGTGCCGGAGGGACAGGTCTTAGCTATGGCTACACCTTC. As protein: CAGGTGLSYGYTF.

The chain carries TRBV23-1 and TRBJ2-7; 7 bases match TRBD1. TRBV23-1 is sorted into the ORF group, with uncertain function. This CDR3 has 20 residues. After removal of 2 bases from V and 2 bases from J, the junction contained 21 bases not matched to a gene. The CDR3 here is CASSQEVSNRTGCRTYEQYF. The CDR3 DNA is TGCGCCAGCAGTCAAGAAGTAAGCAACAGGACAGGCTGCCGTACCTACGAGCAGTACTTC.

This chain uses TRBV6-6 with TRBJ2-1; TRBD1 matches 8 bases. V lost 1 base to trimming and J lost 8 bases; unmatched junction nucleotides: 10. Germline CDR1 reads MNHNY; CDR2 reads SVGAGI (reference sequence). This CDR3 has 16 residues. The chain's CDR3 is CASSYLARDRRDEQFF. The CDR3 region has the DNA TGTGCCAGCAGTTACTTGGCTAGGGACAGGAGAGATGAGCAGTTCTTC.

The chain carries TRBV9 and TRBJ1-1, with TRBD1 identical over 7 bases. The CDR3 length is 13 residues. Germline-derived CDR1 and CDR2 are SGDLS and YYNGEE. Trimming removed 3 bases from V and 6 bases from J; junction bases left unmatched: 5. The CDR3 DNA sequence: TGTGCCAGCAGCGGGGGACAGTTAGCTGAAGCTTTCTTT. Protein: CASSGGQLAEAFF.

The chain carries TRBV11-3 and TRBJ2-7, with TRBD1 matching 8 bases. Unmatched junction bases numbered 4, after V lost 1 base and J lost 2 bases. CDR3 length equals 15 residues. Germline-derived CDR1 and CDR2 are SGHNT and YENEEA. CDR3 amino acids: CASSLGDRLAYEQYF. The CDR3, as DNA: TGTGCCAGCAGCTTAGGGGACAGGCTCGCCTACGAGCAGTACTTC.

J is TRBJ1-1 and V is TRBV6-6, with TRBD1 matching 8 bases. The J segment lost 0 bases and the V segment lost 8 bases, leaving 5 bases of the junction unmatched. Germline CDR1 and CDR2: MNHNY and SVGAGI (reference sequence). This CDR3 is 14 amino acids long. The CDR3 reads CASGTGFMNTEAFF. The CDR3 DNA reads TGTGCCAGCGGGACAGGCTTTATGAACACTGAAGCTTTCTTT.

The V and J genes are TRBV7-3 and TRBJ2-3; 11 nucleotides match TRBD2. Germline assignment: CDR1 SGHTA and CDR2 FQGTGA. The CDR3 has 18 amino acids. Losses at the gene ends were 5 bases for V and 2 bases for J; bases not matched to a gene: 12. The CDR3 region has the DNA TGTGCCAGCAGCCTCGGAGGTCTAGCGGGGGGCCTCACAGATACGCAGTATTTT. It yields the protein CASSLGGLAGGLTDTQYF.

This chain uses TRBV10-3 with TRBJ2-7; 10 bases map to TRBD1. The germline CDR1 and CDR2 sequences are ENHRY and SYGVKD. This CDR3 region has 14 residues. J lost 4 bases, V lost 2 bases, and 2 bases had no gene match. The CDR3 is CAISEVDRGYEQYF. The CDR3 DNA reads TGTGCCATCAGTGAGGTGGACAGGGGGTACGAGCAGTACTTC.

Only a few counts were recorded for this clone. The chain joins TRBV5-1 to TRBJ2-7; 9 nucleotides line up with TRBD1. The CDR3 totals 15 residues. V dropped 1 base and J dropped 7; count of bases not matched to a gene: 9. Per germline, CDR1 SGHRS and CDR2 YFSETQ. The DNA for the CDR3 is TGCGCCAGCAGCTTGCCGACAGGGGGGGTGGGGGAGCAGTACTTC. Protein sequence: CASSLPTGGVGEQYF.

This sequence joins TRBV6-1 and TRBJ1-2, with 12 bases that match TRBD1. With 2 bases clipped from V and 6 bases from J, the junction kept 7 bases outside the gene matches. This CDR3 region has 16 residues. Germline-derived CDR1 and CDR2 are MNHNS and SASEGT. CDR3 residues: CASSEIPGQGADGYTF. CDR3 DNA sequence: TGTGCCAGCAGTGAAATCCCGGGACAGGGGGCGGATGGCTACACCTTC.